Here is one TCR beta chain with its context. Its specificity is unknown. With 60 Vbeta and 13 Jbeta primers, the PCR was carried out. The table came from immunoSEQ multiplex PCR; TCRdb's copy has only in-frame clones and leaves some out. This sample yields 180,000 or so clones, of which 82% are seen a single time; approximately 0.098% belongs to the top ten. This entry comes from a study of cytomegalovirus exposure and HLA in healthy donors. Study overall: One earlier analysis, a look at 180 million or so T cells, found some 120 million unique TCR beta sequences. The study, taken as a whole, reports: It was reported that TCR beta sequences correctly inferred the HLA-A and HLA-B alleles for most subjects.

The sequenced sample consisted of PBMCs. The TCR was taken from a boy aged 2 to 10 in good health and CMV-seronegative.

CDR3 nucleotide sequence: TGCAGTGCTAGAAAGACAGCTGGCTACACCTTC. Translation gives CSARKTAGYTF. The chain carries TRBV20-1 and TRBJ1-2, with D maybe TRBD1 (5 bases). Per germline, CDR1 DFQATT and CDR2 SNEGSKA (reference sequence). This CDR3 comprises 11 residues. V lost 2 bases and J lost 7, with 8 bases in between.